The clone carrying this T cell receptor beta chain is medium-sized (0.01 to 0.1%). TCRdb re-derived calls from the PCR reads in MiXCR, one entry per CDR3 protein. The table records about 12,000 distinct CDR3 sequences, over 45% of them present only once. Germline V gives CDR1 MDHEN, CDR2 SYDVKM. The CDR3 runs to 15 residues. The data belong to a study of CD4 and CD8 cells across lung adenocarcinoma regions. The patients had localized lung adenocarcinoma, a non-small cell subtype. This sequence was found in a male donor with lung adenocarcinoma. The CD4 and CD8 labels of this study may be unreliable. The chain couples TRBV28 to TRBJ2-1; D is possibly TRBD2 (5 bases). The DNA matches TRBJ2-7 better at its end, which makes the J call doubtful. The source material was CD8+ T cells from the margin of a lung tumor. CDR3 sequence reads: CASSFPGGGSYEQYF. CDR3 DNA: TGTGCCAGCAGTTTTCCAGGAGGTGGCAGCTACGAGCAGTACTTC.